These T cell receptor beta chains were read from a single sample in a study of beta chain features in type 1 diabetes. TCRdb keeps only in-frame clones here, not all; method: immunoSEQ multiplex PCR. The data hold around 500,000 clones, with 25% to 35% observed a single time. The specimen sequenced was naive CD4+ T cells from blood. These receptors were obtained from a man aged 18 to 29 in good health. Both conserved end residues are part of each CDR3.

v_call: TRBV5-4; j_call: TRBJ2-3; cdr3_aa: CASSFPSGRSDTQYF
v_call: TRBV7-2; j_call: TRBJ2-7; cdr3_aa: CASSYTGPGRGYEQYF
v_call: TRBV7-9; j_call: TRBJ2-3; cdr3_aa: CASSRSFADTQYF
v_call: TRBV7-2; j_call: TRBJ1-1; cdr3_aa: CASTLRGGQDTEAFF
v_call: TRBV2; j_call: TRBJ2-7; cdr3_aa: CASSATGIDSYEQYF
v_call: TRBV7-2; j_call: TRBJ2-1; cdr3_aa: CASSGGVYNEQFF
v_call: TRBV29-1; j_call: TRBJ2-1; cdr3_aa: CSVGRGQEQFF
v_call: TRBV19; j_call: TRBJ1-1; cdr3_aa: CASYYGTGNTEAFF
v_call: TRBV30; j_call: TRBJ2-1; cdr3_aa: CAWSRGLAGGRNEQFF
v_call: TRBV27; j_call: TRBJ2-3; cdr3_aa: CASSSRRDIAETQYF
v_call: TRBV30; j_call: TRBJ2-5; cdr3_aa: CAWSVLWGGRETQYF
v_call: TRBV27; j_call: TRBJ2-7; cdr3_aa: CATSDREGYEQYF
v_call: TRBV5-1; j_call: TRBJ2-7; cdr3_aa: CASSIDRYYEQYF
v_call: TRBV7-9; j_call: TRBJ2-7; cdr3_aa: CASSLGQGTYEQYF
v_call: TRBV9; j_call: TRBJ2-4; cdr3_aa: CASSPTRGNIQYF
v_call: TRBV2; j_call: TRBJ2-5; cdr3_aa: CASGRETQYF
v_call: TRBV15; j_call: TRBJ2-7; cdr3_aa: CATSRETGRYEQYF
v_call: TRBV6-6; j_call: TRBJ2-1; cdr3_aa: CASTPLRVLAYNEQFF
v_call: TRBV5-1; j_call: TRBJ2-1; cdr3_aa: CASSSLPTYNEQFF
v_call: TRBV28; j_call: TRBJ2-3; cdr3_aa: CASSLAGEDTQYF
v_call: TRBV18; j_call: TRBJ2-1; cdr3_aa: CASSPTSGAYNEQFF
v_call: TRBV7-9; j_call: TRBJ2-5; cdr3_aa: CASSLTQETQYF
v_call: TRBV7-9; j_call: TRBJ2-5; cdr3_aa: CASSLFRVGETQYF
v_call: TRBV7-9; j_call: TRBJ1-4; cdr3_aa: CASSGFATNEKLFF
v_call: TRBV9; j_call: TRBJ1-2; cdr3_aa: CASSRVGDYGYTF
v_call: TRBV6-5; j_call: TRBJ2-7; cdr3_aa: CASSYAYEQYF
v_call: TRBV30; j_call: TRBJ2-5; cdr3_aa: CAWTGPGETQYF
v_call: TRBV9; j_call: TRBJ2-3; cdr3_aa: CASSEAGSDTQYF
v_call: TRBV29-1; j_call: TRBJ2-2; cdr3_aa: CSAHRDTGELFF
v_call: TRBV18; j_call: TRBJ2-5; cdr3_aa: CASSRDRVQETQYF
v_call: TRBV11-2; j_call: TRBJ2-7; cdr3_aa: CASILTQLGYEQYF
v_call: TRBV9; j_call: TRBJ2-5; cdr3_aa: CASSVVGDQETQYF
v_call: TRBV29-1; j_call: TRBJ2-5; cdr3_aa: CSVEGAGQETQYF
v_call: TRBV25-1; j_call: TRBJ2-7; cdr3_aa: CASSSGERQGLSYEQYF
v_call: TRBV7-2; j_call: TRBJ2-1; cdr3_aa: CASSLDGMGYNEQFF
v_call: TRBV29-1; j_call: TRBJ2-1; cdr3_aa: CSVAGLALSSYNEQFF
v_call: TRBV30; j_call: TRBJ2-5; cdr3_aa: CAWGDGYQETQYF
v_call: TRBV14; j_call: TRBJ1-6; cdr3_aa: CASRPRWNSPLHF
v_call: TRBV30; j_call: TRBJ1-2; cdr3_aa: CAGGTAYGYTF
v_call: TRBV25-1; j_call: TRBJ2-7; cdr3_aa: CASSDTGTGGYEQYF